These 20 T cell receptor beta chains share one sample of origin, sequenced in a study of blood T cell repertoires in COVID-19. The protocol was immunoSEQ multiplex PCR, while the TCRdb copy is restricted to in-frame clones and leaves out a portion. This table holds tens of thousands of clones, around 81% found once. Sequencing was carried out using peripheral blood. The origin of the receptors is a man aged 45-65 years with active COVID-19.

This chain connects TRBV6-6 to TRBJ1-1; D perhaps matches TRBD1 (5 bases). The length of the CDR3 is 13 residues. Trimming removed 2 bases from V and 4 bases from J, with 8 bases in between. CDR1 is MNHNY and CDR2 is SVGAGI in the germline V gene (reference sequence). CDR3 amino acids: CASSYTGGTEAFF. As DNA, the CDR3 is TGTGCCAGCAGTTACACGGGGGGCACTGAAGCTTTCTTT.

The rearrangement links TRBV11-2 to TRBJ2-7; perhaps TRBD1 as D (5 bases). CDR3 length: 12 amino acids. CDR1 SGHAT and CDR2 FQNNGV come from the germline V gene. Trimming stripped 5 bases from V and 3 bases from J, with 8 bases between. The CDR3 reads CASSPDSYEQYF. DNA for the CDR3: TGTGCCAGCAGCCCCGACAGCTACGAGCAGTACTTC. Full variable domain (remainder filled in from reference TRBV11-2 and TRBJ2-7): EAGVAQSPRYKIIEKRQSVAFWCNPISGHATLYWYQQILGQGPKLLIQFQNNGVVDDSQLPKDRFSAERLKGVDSTLKIQPAKLEDSAVYLCASSPDSYEQYFGPGTRLTVT.

This chain joins TRBV18 and TRBJ1-1, with 12 bases aligning to TRBD1. CDR3 length: 15 residues. Germline V gene sequence: CDR1 KGHSH, CDR2 LQKENI. V shed 6 bases, J shed 2 bases, and the junction held 4 bases outside the gene matches. In DNA form, the CDR3 reads TGTGCCAGCTCTTCCGGGACAGGGGGCAACACTGAAGCTTTCTTT. Translated: CASSSGTGGNTEAFF.

The chain combines TRBV13 with TRBJ2-1; TRBD2 matches 7 bases. The germline V gene has CDR1 PRHDT and CDR2 FYEKMQ (reference sequence). CDR3 size: 15 residues. The V gene end was trimmed by 4 bases and the J gene end by 2 bases; junction bases not matched to a gene: 5. CDR3: CASSSSGIAYNEQFF. The CDR3 nucleotides are TGTGCCAGCAGCTCAAGCGGGATTGCCTACAATGAGCAGTTCTTC.

The chain joins TRBV14 to TRBJ1-2; 8 bases are a match to TRBD1. Germline V gives CDR1 SGHDN, CDR2 FVKESK. The junction had 16 bases not matched to a gene; V was cut back by 4 bases and J by 6 bases. The CDR3 totals 17 residues. For the CDR3, the DNA is TGTGCCAGCAGCCCTCCCCCGGGGAGACAGGGGATGGATGGCTACACCTTC. Translating gives CASSPPPGRQGMDGYTF.

This clone showed up just a few times. This rearrangement joins TRBV4-3 to TRBJ2-6; a weak D match, TRBD1 (5 bases). The CDR3 is 14 residues long. Germline-derived CDR1 and CDR2 are LGHNA and YSLEER. Trimming took off 0 bases at V and 8 bases at J, with 8 bases between the two ends. The CDR3 sequence: CASSQDQGTNVLTF. In nucleotides, the CDR3 is TGCGCCAGCAGCCAAGATCAGGGAACCAACGTCCTGACTTTC.

This rearrangement joins TRBV5-6 to TRBJ2-3; 9 bases line up with TRBD1. The CDR3 spans 17 residues. V lost 2 bases to trimming and J lost 5 bases; unmatched junction nucleotides: 12. Per germline, CDR1 SGHDT and CDR2 YYEEEE. CDR3 sequence reads: CASSFKTGTGIGDTQYF. For the CDR3, the DNA is TGTGCCAGCAGCTTTAAAACCGGGACAGGGATTGGAGATACGCAGTATTTT.

The genes are TRBV9 and TRBJ2-2; possibly TRBD2 for D (5 bases). The CDR3 totals 16 residues. Germline lookup yields CDR1 SGDLS and CDR2 YYNGEE. V was pared by 0 bases and J by 4 bases, with 13 bases between. The CDR3 sequence is CASSVGLSGSTGELFF. CDR3 sequence (DNA): TGTGCCAGCAGCGTAGGACTCTCGGGGTCCACCGGGGAGCTGTTTTTT.

The chain uses TRBV10-3 and TRBJ2-3, with TRBD2 identical over 13 bases. Germline lookup yields CDR1 ENHRY and CDR2 SYGVKD. The CDR3 is 16 amino acids. Trimming at V came to 4 bases and at J to 4 bases, leaving 5 bases not matched to a gene. The CDR3 sequence: CAISATSGGAADTQYF. CDR3 nucleotides: TGTGCCATCAGTGCTACTAGCGGGGGGGCAGCAGATACGCAGTATTTT.

The V and J genes are TRBV5-1 and TRBJ2-1; 15 bases fit TRBD2. After removal of 0 bases from V and 8 bases from J, the junction contained 3 bases not matched to a gene. CDR1 and CDR2 (germline): SGHRS, YFSETQ. The CDR3 spans 16 residues. Written as DNA, the CDR3 is TGCGCCAGCAGCTTGGCGGGACTAGCGGGAGGCCATGAGCAGTTCTTC. The encoded protein is CASSLAGLAGGHEQFF.

This clone was found once. The chain has TRBV14 and TRBJ1-4; the match to TRBD1 covers 8 bases. J gave up 6 bases and V 4 bases, and 4 bases lay outside the gene matches. Germline V gene data show CDR1 as SGHDN and CDR2 as FVKESK. This CDR3 has 14 amino acids. The CDR3 is CASSRTGNYEKLFF. DNA for the CDR3: TGTGCCAGCAGCCGGACAGGGAATTATGAAAAACTGTTTTTT.

The chain joins TRBV19 to TRBJ1-1; D not resolved. The CDR3 is 12 residues long. V dropped 3 bases and J dropped 6 bases, with 8 bases sitting between them. Germline values: CDR1 LNHDA, CDR2 SQIVND (reference sequence). The CDR3 DNA sequence: TGTGCCAGTAGTATCATCGGGGCTGAAGCTTTCTTT. Protein sequence: CASSIIGAEAFF.

The CDR3 loop reads CASSAGQGSYEQYF. CDR3 DNA sequence: TGTGCCAGCAGCGCGGGACAGGGGTCCTACGAGCAGTACTTC. V gene TRBV11-2 combines with J gene TRBJ2-7; 10 bases match TRBD1. V lost 5 bases and J lost 1; bases outside the gene matches: 2. CDR3 length: 14 amino acids. CDR1 and CDR2 from the germline V gene are SGHAT and FQNNGV.

The CDR3 spells CASGRANYGYTF. The CDR3 DNA reads as TGTGCCAGCGGGCGGGCTAACTATGGCTACACCTTC. The J gene is TRBJ1-2, the V gene TRBV6-5, with D unclear. Germline-derived CDR1 and CDR2 are MNHEY and SVGAGI. This CDR3 is 12 amino acids long. Deletions cut 8 bases from V and 0 bases from J, with 7 bases between.

This rearrangement joins TRBV18 to TRBJ1-2, with TRBD1 matching over 7 bases. This CDR3 region has 15 residues. Germline CDR1 KGHSH, CDR2 LQKENI. J gave up 4 bases and V 1 base, and 6 bases lay outside the gene matches. The CDR3 sequence: CASSPQGAVFYGYTF. As DNA, the CDR3 is TGTGCCAGCTCACCACAGGGGGCGGTCTTCTATGGCTACACCTTC.

The V gene is TRBV29-1, the J gene TRBJ2-7; 9 bases fit TRBD2. Germline loops: CDR1 SQVTM, CDR2 ANQGSEA. V trimming: 5 bases; J trimming: 2 bases; junction bases outside the gene matches: 7. The CDR3 extends over 14 amino acids. DNA for the CDR3: TGCAGCGTTAAGACTAGCGGATCCCCCTACGAGCAGTACTTC. The encoded protein is CSVKTSGSPYEQYF.

V gene TRBV2 combines with J gene TRBJ2-5, with D hard to call. V lost 3 bases, J lost 1 base, and 9 bases lay in between. This CDR3 has 14 residues. CDR1 is SNHLY and CDR2 is FYNNEI in the germline V gene. This chain's CDR3 is CASSETSVQETQYF. In DNA, the CDR3 is TGTGCCAGCAGTGAGACATCGGTCCAAGAGACCCAGTACTTC.

This chain joins TRBV30 and TRBJ1-1, with D hard to call. CDR3 length: 14 residues. Germline V gives CDR1 GTSNPN, CDR2 SVGIG (reference sequence). CDR3 sequence (DNA): TGTTCCCTGGACCGTTCGGGGTTGGGCACTGAAGCTTTCTTT. Protein sequence: CSLDRSGLGTEAFF.

The chain carries TRBV7-2 and TRBJ2-1, with TRBD2 as a possible D gene (6 bases). Trimming pared 0 bases from V and 6 bases from J, leaving 12 bases between. Germline lookup yields CDR1 SGHTA and CDR2 FQGNSA. The CDR3 is 15 amino acids. CDR3 in DNA: TGTGCCAGCAGCTTAGCGAGGAGGGGCCCCAATGAGCAGTTCTTC. As protein: CASSLARRGPNEQFF.

The chain has TRBV7-3 and TRBJ2-3; no clear D gene. From germline, CDR1 is SGHTA and CDR2 FQGTGA. The CDR3 runs to 14 residues. V was cut by 2 bases and J by 2 bases, with 8 bases left in between. CDR3 sequence: CASSLQVSTDTQYF. CDR3 sequence (DNA): TGTGCCAGCAGCTTACAGGTTTCCACAGATACGCAGTATTTT.